Each of the 4 T cell receptor beta chains below was sequenced from the same sample in a study of OX40 agonist ivuxolimab in advanced cancers. Assay: immunoSEQ multiplex PCR; the TCRdb copy retains only in-frame clones and omits some. This sample yields roughly 38,000 clones, of which over 80% are seen a single time; about 2.5% belongs to the top ten. The starting material was CD4+ or CD8+ T cells sorted from blood, obtained in a trial of the OX40 agonist ivuxolimab. These receptors all stem from an adult with an advanced solid tumor such as melanoma, head and neck, liver or kidney cancer.

Only one count was recorded for this clone. This chain connects TRBV11-2 to TRBJ1-5, with a weak D call TRBD1 (6 bases). Looked up from germline, CDR1 is SGHAT and CDR2 is FQNNGV. The CDR3 length is 13 residues. V lost 3 bases and J lost 9, with 12 bases in between. The CDR3 region is CASSFGQLGPQHF. CDR3 nucleotide sequence: TGTGCCAGCAGCTTCGGACAGCTTGGGCCCCAGCATTTT.

This rearrangement joins TRBV15 to TRBJ2-3; no clear D. Trimming took off 2 bases at V and 1 base at J, with 10 bases between the two ends. Germline-derived CDR1 and CDR2 are LNHNV and YYDKDF (reference sequence). The CDR3 contains 15 residues. CDR3 sequence: CATSRSTVGTDTQYF. In nucleotides, the CDR3 is TGTGCCACCAGCAGATCAACTGTGGGCACAGATACGCAGTATTTT.

This CDR3 is CASSPDSRGNQPQHF. As DNA, the CDR3 is TGTGCCAGCAGCCCAGACAGCCGGGGGAATCAGCCCCAGCATTTT. V is TRBV9 and J is TRBJ1-5; a weak D match, TRBD1 (5 bases). V was pared by 4 bases and J by 4 bases, with 15 bases between. There are 15 residues in the CDR3. In germline, CDR1 is SGDLS, CDR2 YYNGEE.

This clone has just a few counts. The rearrangement links TRBV6-5 to TRBJ1-2; tentatively, D is TRBD1 (6 bases). Germline V gene sequence: CDR1 MNHEY, CDR2 SVGAGI. This CDR3 is 13 amino acids long. V was pared by 0 bases and J by 8 bases, with 10 bases between. The CDR3 spells CASSYSIDRGYTF. The CDR3 DNA sequence: TGTGCCAGCAGTTACTCGATCGACAGGGGCTACACCTTC.